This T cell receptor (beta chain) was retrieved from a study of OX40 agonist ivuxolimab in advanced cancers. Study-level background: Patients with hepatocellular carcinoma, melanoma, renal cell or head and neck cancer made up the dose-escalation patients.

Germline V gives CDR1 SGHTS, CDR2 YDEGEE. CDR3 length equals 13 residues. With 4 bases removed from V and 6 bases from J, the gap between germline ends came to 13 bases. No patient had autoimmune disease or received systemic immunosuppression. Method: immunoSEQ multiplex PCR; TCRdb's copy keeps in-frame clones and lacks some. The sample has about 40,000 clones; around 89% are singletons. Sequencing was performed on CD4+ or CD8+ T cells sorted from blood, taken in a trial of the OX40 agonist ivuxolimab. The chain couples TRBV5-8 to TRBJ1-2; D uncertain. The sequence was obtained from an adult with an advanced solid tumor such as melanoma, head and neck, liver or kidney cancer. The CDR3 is CASSPVGLHGYTF. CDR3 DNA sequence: TGTGCCAGCAGCCCAGTTGGCCTGCATGGCTACACCTTC.